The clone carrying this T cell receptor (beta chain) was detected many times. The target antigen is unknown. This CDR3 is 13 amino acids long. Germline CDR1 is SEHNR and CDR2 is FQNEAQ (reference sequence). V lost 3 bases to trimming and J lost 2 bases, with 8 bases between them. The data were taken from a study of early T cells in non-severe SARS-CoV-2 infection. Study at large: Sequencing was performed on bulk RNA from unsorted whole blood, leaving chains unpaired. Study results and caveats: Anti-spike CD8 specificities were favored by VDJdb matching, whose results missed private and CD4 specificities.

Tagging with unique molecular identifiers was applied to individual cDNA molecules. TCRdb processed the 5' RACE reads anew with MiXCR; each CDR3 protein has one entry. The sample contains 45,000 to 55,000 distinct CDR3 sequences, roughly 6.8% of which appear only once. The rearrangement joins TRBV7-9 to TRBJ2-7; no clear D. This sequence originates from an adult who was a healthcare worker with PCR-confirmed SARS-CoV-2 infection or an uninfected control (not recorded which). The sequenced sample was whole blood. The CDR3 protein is CASSFLTAYEQYF. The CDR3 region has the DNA TGTGCCAGCAGCTTCCTCACAGCCTACGAGCAGTACTTC.